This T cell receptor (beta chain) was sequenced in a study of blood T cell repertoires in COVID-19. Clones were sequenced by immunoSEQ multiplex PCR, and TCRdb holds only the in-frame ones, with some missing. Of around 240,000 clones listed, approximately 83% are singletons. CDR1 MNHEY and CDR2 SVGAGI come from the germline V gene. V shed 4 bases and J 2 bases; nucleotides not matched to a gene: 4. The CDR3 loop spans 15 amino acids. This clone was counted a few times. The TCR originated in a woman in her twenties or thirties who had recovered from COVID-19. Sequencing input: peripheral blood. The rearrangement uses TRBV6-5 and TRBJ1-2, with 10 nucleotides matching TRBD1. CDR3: CASSFDRGRNYGYTF. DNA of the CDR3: TGTGCCAGCAGTTTCGACAGGGGGCGGAACTATGGCTACACCTTC.